Shown below are 2 T cell receptor beta chains from a single sample sequenced in a study of prognosis after radiotherapy for stage I lung cancer. Multiplex PCR in two rounds served to amplify TCR beta CDR3 from genomic DNA. Amplification in first-round PCR relied on primers specific to each TRBV and TRBJ gene. TCRdb itself ran the multiplex PCR reads through MiXCR, one entry per CDR3 protein. The repertoire consists of approximately 20,000 distinct CDR3 sequences, with about 27% occurring once and the leading ten covering approximately 22%. The sample in question was PBMCs, obtained before or after stereotactic body radiation therapy (not recorded which). The source is a donor aged 50 or older with non-small cell lung cancer.

Remarks on this clonotype: A read error is possible here, since a much larger clone lies one base away. J is TRBJ2-1 and V is TRBV29-1; the match to TRBD2 covers 11 bases. The CDR3 extends over 14 amino acids. V lost 1 base, J lost 9 bases, and 5 bases stayed unmatched. CDR1 is SQVTM and CDR2 is ANQGSEA in the germline V gene. CDR3 loop: CSVEVGTSGSEQFF. DNA for the CDR3: TGCAGCGTTGAAGTAGGCACTAGCGGGAGTGAGCAGTTCTTC.

This clonotype has at least ten counts. The chain couples TRBV5-4 to TRBJ1-1, with 8 bases lining up with TRBD1. The CDR3 covers 13 residues. The V and J ends lost 6 bases and 5 bases, in that order; junction bases with no gene match: 6. CDR1 is SGHNT and CDR2 is YYREEE in the germline V gene (reference sequence). Here the CDR3 reads CASTWTGQTEAFF. As DNA, the CDR3 is TGTGCCAGCACCTGGACAGGGCAGACTGAAGCTTTCTTT.